Below are 29 T cell receptor beta chains sequenced from a single sample in a study of neurological immune-mediated disorders. TCRdb reanalysed the 5' RACE reads using MiXCR and keeps one entry per CDR3 protein. The table has 70,000 to 95,000 distinct CDR3 sequences, 17% seen once; the top ten hold over 15%. The sample was PBMCs. The receptors originated from a woman in her thirties or forties in good health.

This clonotype has a count of ten or more. V gene TRBV9 combines with J gene TRBJ2-2, with D perhaps TRBD1 (6 bases). The CDR3 contains 15 residues. Trimming cost V 0 bases and J 1 base, with 7 bases left between them. CDR1 is SGDLS and CDR2 is YYNGEE in the germline V gene. The chain's CDR3 is CASSVEDRNTGELFF. In DNA, the CDR3 is TGTGCCAGCAGCGTAGAGGACAGGAACACCGGGGAGCTGTTTTTT.

This clonotype has ten or more counts. The V call is TRBV5-1, the J call TRBJ2-3, with 8 bases aligning to TRBD2. V lost 0 bases and J lost 4; bases outside the gene matches: 7. The CDR3 consists of 16 residues. Germline V gives CDR1 SGHRS, CDR2 YFSETQ. DNA of the CDR3: TGCGCCAGCAGCTTGGAGGTTAGCGGGGCTGCAGATACGCAGTATTTT. Residues: CASSLEVSGAADTQYF.

Many counts were recorded for this clonotype. Compared with germline, one end of the junction differs, possibly owing to a read error. This chain joins TRBV3-1 and TRBJ1-3; D is undetermined. Germline V gives CDR1 LGHDT, CDR2 YNNKEL (reference sequence). The CDR3 is 14 amino acids. This chain's CDR3 is CASTQGRAGNTIYF. Written as DNA, the CDR3 is TGTGCCAGCACCCAAGGAAGGGCGGGAAACACCATATATTTT.

V usage is TRBV20-1 and J usage is TRBJ1-5; D unclear. Germline V lookup: CDR1 DFQATT, CDR2 SNEGSKA (reference sequence). This CDR3 is 14 amino acids long. V was shortened by 6 bases and J by 0 bases, with 12 bases between the two germline ends. The DNA for the CDR3 is TGCAGTGCCTCGACCGAATATAGCAATCAGCCCCAGCATTTT. Protein sequence: CSASTEYSNQPQHF.

About this clonotype: One end of the junction varies from germline; a read error may be responsible. In DNA form, the CDR3 reads TGTGCCAGCAACCGCCAGGACAGTAGCGGGAAGCTGTTTTTT. Its translation: CASNRQDSSGKLFF. V usage is TRBV7-8 and J usage is TRBJ2-2; 8 bases are a match to TRBD2. The CDR3 consists of 14 residues. Germline values: CDR1 SGHVS, CDR2 FQNEAQ.

This clonotype has a count of ten or more. J is TRBJ2-3 and V is TRBV5-1; D is unclear. Germline V gene sequence: CDR1 SGHRS, CDR2 YFSETQ. The CDR3 is made up of 14 amino acids. Trimming took 0 bases from V and 2 from J, leaving 7 bases between them. The CDR3 nucleotides are TGCGCCAGCAGCTTGGCGTACAACACAGATACGCAGTATTTT. As protein: CASSLAYNTDTQYF.

This clonotype was observed at least ten times. The chain links TRBV5-1 to TRBJ2-2; 8 nucleotides line up with TRBD1. V was pared by 4 bases and J by 7 bases, with 9 bases of the junction left unmatched. CDR3 size: 15 residues. Germline V gene lookup returns CDR1 SGHRS and CDR2 YFSETQ. The CDR3 nucleotides are TGCGCCAGCAGCGATCCGGGACAGGCCGTCGGGGAGCTGTTTTTT. It encodes CASSDPGQAVGELFF.

Regarding this clonotype: A much bigger clone sits one base away, suggesting this may be a read error. The chain carries TRBV5-1 and TRBJ2-2, with D maybe TRBD2 (5 bases). The germline CDR1 and CDR2 sequences are SGHRS and YFSETQ. This CDR3 is built from 13 residues. This CDR3 reads CASSLDATGEPFF. CDR3 coding DNA: TGCGCCAGCAGCTTGGATGCCACCGGGGAGCCGTTTTTT.

This clonotype was seen many times. This chain links TRBV5-6 with TRBJ1-2; D might be TRBD1 (6 bases). Germline CDR1 SGHDT, CDR2 YYEEEE. The CDR3 runs 13 residues. V was cut by 2 bases and J by 5 bases, with 10 bases left in between. CDR3 nucleotides: TGTGCCAGCAGCTTCAGGGGAAGATATGGCTACACCTTC. It is translated as CASSFRGRYGYTF.

This clonotype was seen repeatedly, ten times or more. This sequence joins TRBV2 and TRBJ2-7; D is perhaps TRBD1 (6 bases). The CDR3 has 18 amino acids. With 3 bases removed from V and 5 bases from J, the gap between germline ends came to 26 bases. Per germline, CDR1 SNHLY and CDR2 FYNNEI. The CDR3 DNA reads TGTGCCAGCAGTGACTTTCCTGGGGTCCAGGGGCGCATTAACGAGCAGTACGTC. Encoded protein: CASSDFPGVQGRINEQYV.

With respect to this clonotype: This sequence may be a read error, since a much larger clone differs from it by one base. V and J are TRBV7-2 and TRBJ1-5; 10 bases are shared with TRBD1. There are 15 residues in the CDR3. CDR1 is SGHTA, CDR2 FQGNSA, per germline. This chain's CDR3 is CDSSLDRGMRQPQHF. The CDR3 bases are TGTGACAGCAGCTTGGACAGGGGGATGCGTCAGCCCCAGCATTTT.

The chain recombines TRBV7-8 with TRBJ2-7; unclear D gene. The germline CDR1 and CDR2 sequences are SGHVS and FQNEAQ. V lost 5 bases, J lost 2 bases, and 7 bases lay in between. CDR3 length: 12 amino acids. The CDR3 region is CASSANPYEQYF. The CDR3 nucleotides read TGTGCCAGCAGCGCCAACCCCTACGAGCAGTACTTC.

At least ten counts were recorded for this clonotype. The rearrangement joins TRBV12-3 or TRBV12-4 to TRBJ2-5; TRBD1 is a possible D gene (5 bases). V lost 5 bases, J lost 4 bases, and 17 bases lay in between. The CDR3 has 15 amino acids. CDR3 nucleotides: TGTGCCAGCAGTACCCCCCCTTGGGGCCGAGAGACCCAGTACTTC. This encodes CASSTPPWGRETQYF.

This clonotype came up many times. This sequence joins TRBV5-4 and TRBJ2-5, with D possibly being TRBD2 (6 bases). This CDR3 contains 16 residues. In germline, CDR1 is SGHNT, CDR2 YYREEE (reference sequence). Trimming removed 4 bases from V and 4 bases from J, with 20 bases in between. CDR3 DNA: TGTGCCAGCAGCCCGGGGGTTGGGTCCGGGGGAGAGACCCAGTACTTC. It specifies CASSPGVGSGGETQYF.

This clonotype occurred many times. The chain couples TRBV10-3 to TRBJ1-2; D may be TRBD1 (6 bases). The CDR3 loop spans 14 amino acids. Trimming cost V 4 bases and J 3 bases, with 12 bases left between them. Germline V lookup: CDR1 ENHRY, CDR2 SYGVKD. This CDR3 reads CAISGLGAHYGYTF. CDR3 DNA sequence: TGTGCCATCAGTGGTCTGGGGGCCCACTATGGCTACACCTTC.

The gene calls are TRBV5-1 and TRBJ1-1, with a possible D match to TRBD1 (5 bases). This CDR3 contains 18 residues. Germline V gene lookup returns CDR1 SGHRS and CDR2 YFSETQ. With 4 bases removed from V and 3 bases from J, the gap between germline ends came to 25 bases. The CDR3 spells CASSRRTSFGGMDTEAFF. CDR3 bases: TGCGCCAGCAGCCGGAGGACAAGTTTCGGGGGTATGGACACTGAAGCTTTCTTT.

The chain joins TRBV15 to TRBJ1-1; D unresolved. This CDR3 is 12 amino acids long. Per the germline V gene, CDR1 is LNHNV and CDR2 is YYDKDF (reference sequence). The V gene lost 6 bases and the J gene lost 5 bases, with 10 bases spanning the gap. Written as DNA, the CDR3 is TGTGCCACCAGTAAGGGAGGGACTGAAGCTTTCTTT. Residues: CATSKGGTEAFF.

The chain is built from TRBV12-3 or TRBV12-4 and TRBJ1-1; unclear D gene. This CDR3 contains 15 residues. Trimming took off 2 bases at V and 5 bases at J, with 15 bases between the two ends. CDR3 region: CASSLQSGLGTEAFF. In DNA, the CDR3 is TGTGCCAGCAGTTTACAATCAGGACTCGGGACTGAAGCTTTCTTT.

V is TRBV7-9 and J is TRBJ1-4; D call uncertain. CDR1 and CDR2 (germline): SEHNR, FQNEAQ (reference sequence). Trimming stripped 1 base from V and 6 bases from J, with 6 bases between. The CDR3 length is 13 residues. The CDR3, as DNA: TGTGCCAGCAGCTTAGACACAGATGAAAAACTGTTTTTT. Its translation: CASSLDTDEKLFF. The full variable domain, rest sourced from reference TRBV7-9 and TRBJ1-4, is DTGVSQNPRHKITKRGQNVTFRCDPISEHNRLYWYRQTLGQGPEFLTYFQNEAQLEKSRLLSDRFSAERPKGSFSTLEIQRTEQGDSAMYLCASSLDTDEKLFFGSGTQLSVL.

Notes on this clonotype: This clone may be a read error of a much larger clone one base away. V is TRBV20-1 and J is TRBJ2-3; D gene uncertain. Germline CDR1 is DFQATT and CDR2 is SNEGSKA (reference sequence). V lost 5 bases and J 3 bases, leaving 15 bases between the germline ends. The CDR3 runs to 14 residues. The CDR3: CSASPRFYTDTQYF. DNA for the CDR3: TGCAGTGCTTCTCCTCGCTTCTATACAGATACGCAGTATTTT.

This clonotype was detected many times. The chain joins TRBV18 to TRBJ1-6; a possible D gene is TRBD1 (5 bases). Trimming shortened V by 1 base and J by 5 bases, and 18 bases separated the two germline ends. Germline CDR1 KGHSH, CDR2 LQKENI. The CDR3 consists of 18 residues. The CDR3 here is CASSPLMATAINNSPLHF. The CDR3, as DNA: TGTGCCAGCTCACCACTTATGGCGACAGCGATTAATAATTCACCCCTCCACTTT.

The chain is built from TRBV29-1 and TRBJ1-1; D is unresolved. The CDR3 sequence is 15 residues long. V was cut by 0 bases and J by 3 bases, with 14 bases left in between. Germline CDR1 SQVTM, CDR2 ANQGSEA. The CDR3 nucleotides read TGCAGCGTTGAAGATCTAGGGCCACTCCACACTGAAGCTTTCTTT. It is translated as CSVEDLGPLHTEAFF.

The sample holds many counts of this clonotype. The rearrangement joins TRBV18 to TRBJ1-1; D not resolved. The CDR3 is 14 amino acids. The V gene's germline CDR1 is KGHSH and CDR2 LQKENI. Trimming took off 2 bases at V and 1 base at J, with 8 bases between the two ends. In DNA, the CDR3 is TGTGCCAGCTCACCAGGGCCAGCGAACACTGAAGCTTTCTTT. Translation: CASSPGPANTEAFF.

This clonotype was recorded at least ten times. The chain couples TRBV6-5 to TRBJ2-6; 7 bases fit TRBD1. The germline V gene has CDR1 MNHEY and CDR2 SVGAGI. The CDR3 has 17 amino acids. With 5 bases clipped from V and 4 bases from J, the junction kept 11 bases outside the gene matches. DNA of the CDR3: TGTGCCAGCAGTGGATTACAGGGGCCTGCCGGGGCCAACGTCCTGACTTTC. It is translated as CASSGLQGPAGANVLTF.

This clonotype was seen just once. The genes are TRBV20-1 and TRBJ2-3; 14 positions agree with TRBD2. The J segment lost 3 bases and the V segment lost 5 bases, leaving 4 bases of the junction unmatched. The germline CDR1 and CDR2 sequences are DFQATT and SNEGSKA (reference sequence). The CDR3 consists of 15 residues. CDR3 DNA sequence: TGCAGTGCTGACGGACTAGCGGGAGGTACAGATACGCAGTATTTT. This sequence encodes CSADGLAGGTDTQYF.

A single count supports this clonotype. This chain uses TRBV24-1 with TRBJ2-5; D remains ambiguous. Trimming shortened V by 9 bases and J by 5 bases, and 18 bases separated the two germline ends. The CDR3 runs to 14 residues. CDR1 and CDR2 (germline): KGHDR, SFDVKD. This CDR3 is CATAARGNGETQYF. DNA for the CDR3: TGTGCCACCGCGGCGAGAGGTAATGGGGAGACCCAGTACTTC.

This clonotype was picked up many times. The chain employs TRBV6-2 or TRBV6-3 and TRBJ2-2, with D tentatively TRBD2 (6 bases). Germline CDR1 reads MNHEY; CDR2 reads SVGEGT. The V and J ends lost 5 bases and 2 bases respectively, with 9 bases between them. The CDR3 has 14 residues. CDR3 protein: CASSRGLNTGELFF. CDR3 in DNA: TGTGCCAGCAGTAGGGGACTTAACACCGGGGAGCTGTTTTTT.

This clonotype was detected ten times or more. This chain uses TRBV20-1 with TRBJ2-7, with 8 bases aligning to TRBD1. The CDR3 length is 14 residues. The germline gives CDR1 DFQATT, CDR2 SNEGSKA (reference sequence). V dropped 5 bases and J dropped 3; count of bases not matched to a gene: 9. The CDR3 loop is CSALRTGRNYEQYF. The CDR3 DNA follows: TGCAGTGCTCTAAGGACAGGGAGAAACTACGAGCAGTACTTC.

This clonotype came up many times. The chain recombines TRBV7-2 with TRBJ1-2, with 9 bases fitting TRBD1. Germline-derived CDR1 and CDR2 are SGHTA and FQGNSA. The CDR3 is 16 amino acids. Trimming took 5 bases from V and 5 from J; bases not matched to a gene: 12. As DNA, the CDR3 is TGTGCCAGCAGCCCACTTACCCAGGGACAGGGATATGGCTACACCTTC. This gives the protein CASSPLTQGQGYGYTF. Looking up the rest from reference TRBV7-2 and TRBJ1-2 gives the full variable domain: GAGVSQSPSNKVTEKGKDVELRCDPISGHTALYWYRQSLGQGLEFLIYFQGNSAPDKSGLPSDRFSAERTGGSVSTLTIQRTQQEDSAVYLCASSPLTQGQGYGYTFGSGTRLTVV.